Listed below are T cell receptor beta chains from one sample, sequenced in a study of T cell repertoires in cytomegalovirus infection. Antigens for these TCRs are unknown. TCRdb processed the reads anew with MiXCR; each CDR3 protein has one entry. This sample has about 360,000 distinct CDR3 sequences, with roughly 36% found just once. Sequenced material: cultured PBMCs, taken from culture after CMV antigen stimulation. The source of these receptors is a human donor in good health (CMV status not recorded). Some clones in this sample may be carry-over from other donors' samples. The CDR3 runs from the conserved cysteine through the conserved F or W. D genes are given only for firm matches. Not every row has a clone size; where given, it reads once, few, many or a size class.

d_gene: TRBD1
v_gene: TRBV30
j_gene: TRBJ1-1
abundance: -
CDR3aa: CAWSVRQGAEAFF
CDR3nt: TGTGCCTGGAGTGTTCGACAGGGAGCTGAAGCTTTCTTT

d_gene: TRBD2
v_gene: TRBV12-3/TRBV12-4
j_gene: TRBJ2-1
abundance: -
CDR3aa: CASTHNGGTEQFF
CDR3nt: TGTGCCAGCACCCACAACGGGGGGACTGAGCAGTTCTTC

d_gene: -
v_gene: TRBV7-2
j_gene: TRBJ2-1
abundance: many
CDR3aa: CASSLKATLGSYNEQFF
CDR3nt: TGTGCCAGCAGCTTAAAAGCGACCTTAGGGTCCTACAATGAGCAGTTCTTC

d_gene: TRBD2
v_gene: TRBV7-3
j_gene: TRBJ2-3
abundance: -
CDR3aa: CASSAGGPTDTQYF
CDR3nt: TGTGCCAGCAGCGCGGGAGGGCCTACAGATACGCAGTATTTT

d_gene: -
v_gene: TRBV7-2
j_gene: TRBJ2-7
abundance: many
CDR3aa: CASGPLDEQYF
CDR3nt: TGTGCCAGCGGACCGCTGGACGAGCAGTACTTC

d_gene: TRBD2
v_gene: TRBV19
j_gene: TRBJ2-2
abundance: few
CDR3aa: CASGLAANTGELFF
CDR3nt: TGTGCCAGTGGTCTAGCGGCGAACACCGGGGAGCTGTTTTTT

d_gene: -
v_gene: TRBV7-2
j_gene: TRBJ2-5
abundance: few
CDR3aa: CASSLRPQQETQYF
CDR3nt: TGTGCCAGCAGCTTAAGGCCCCAGCAAGAGACCCAGTACTTC

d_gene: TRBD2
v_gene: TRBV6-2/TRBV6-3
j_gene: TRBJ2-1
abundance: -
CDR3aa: CASSYAGEAYNEQFF
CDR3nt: TGTGCCAGCAGTTACGCGGGAGAAGCCTACAATGAGCAGTTCTTC

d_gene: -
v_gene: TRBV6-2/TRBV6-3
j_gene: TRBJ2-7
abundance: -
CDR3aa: CASSSDGYYEQYF
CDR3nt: TGTGCCAGCAGTTCGGACGGGTACTACGAGCAGTACTTC

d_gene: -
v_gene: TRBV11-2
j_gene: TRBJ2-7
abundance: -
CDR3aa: CASSVQPGKYEQYF
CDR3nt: TGTGCCAGCAGCGTCCAGCCAGGCAAATACGAGCAGTACTTC

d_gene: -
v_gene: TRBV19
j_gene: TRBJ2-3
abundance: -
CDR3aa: CASSPKGGDTQYF
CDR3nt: TGTGCCAGTTCCCCGAAGGGAGGAGATACGCAGTATTTT

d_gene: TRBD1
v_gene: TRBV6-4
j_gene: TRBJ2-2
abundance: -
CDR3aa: CASSERQGNGELFF
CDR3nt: TGTGCCAGCAGTGAACGACAGGGAAACGGGGAGCTGTTTTTT

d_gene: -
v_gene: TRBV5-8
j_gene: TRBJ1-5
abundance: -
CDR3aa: CASSYGTGKDQPQHF
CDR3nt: TGTGCCAGCAGCTATGGAACAGGGAAGGATCAGCCCCAGCATTTT

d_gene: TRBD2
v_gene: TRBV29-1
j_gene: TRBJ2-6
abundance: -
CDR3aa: CSVGGAGANVLTF
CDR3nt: TGCAGCGTGGGGGGGGCTGGGGCCAACGTCCTGACTTTC

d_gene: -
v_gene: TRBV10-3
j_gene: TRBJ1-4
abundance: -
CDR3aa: CATSVATNEKLFF
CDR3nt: TGTGCCACTTCAGTTGCAACTAATGAAAAACTGTTTTTT

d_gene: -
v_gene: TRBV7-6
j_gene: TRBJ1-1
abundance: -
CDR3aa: CASTRPGYDTEAFF
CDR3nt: TGTGCCAGCACCAGACCAGGTTACGACACTGAAGCTTTCTTT

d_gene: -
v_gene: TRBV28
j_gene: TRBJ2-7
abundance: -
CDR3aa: CASSSTGPYEQYF
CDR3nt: TGTGCCAGCAGTTCAACAGGGCCCTACGAGCAGTACTTC

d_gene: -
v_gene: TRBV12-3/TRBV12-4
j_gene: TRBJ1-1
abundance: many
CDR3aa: CASSLSVNTEAFF
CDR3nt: TGTGCCAGCAGCCTGTCCGTGAACACTGAAGCTTTCTTT

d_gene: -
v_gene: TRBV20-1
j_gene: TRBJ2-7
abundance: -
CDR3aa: CSARALTYEQYF
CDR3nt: TGCAGTGCTAGAGCGCTAACCTACGAGCAGTACTTC

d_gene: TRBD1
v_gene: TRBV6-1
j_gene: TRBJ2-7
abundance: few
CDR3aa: CASSFTGTGGGEQYF
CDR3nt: TGTGCCAGCAGTTTCACCGGGACAGGGGGCGGCGAGCAGTACTTC

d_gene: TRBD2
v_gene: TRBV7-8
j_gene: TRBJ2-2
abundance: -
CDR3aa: CASSFEREAITGELFF
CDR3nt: TGTGCCAGCAGCTTCGAGCGGGAGGCAATCACCGGGGAGCTGTTTTTT

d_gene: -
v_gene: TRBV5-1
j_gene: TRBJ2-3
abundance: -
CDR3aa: CASSSKGVYTDTQYF
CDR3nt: TGCGCCAGCAGCTCTAAGGGGGTATACACAGATACGCAGTATTTT

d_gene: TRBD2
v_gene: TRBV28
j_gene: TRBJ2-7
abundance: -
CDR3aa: CASSPLGTRGDEQYF
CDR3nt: TGTGCCAGCAGTCCCTTAGGGACTAGGGGCGACGAGCAGTACTTC

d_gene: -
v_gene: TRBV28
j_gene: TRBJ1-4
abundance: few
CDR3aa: CASSLFRRGARGEKLFF
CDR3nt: TGTGCCAGCAGTTTGTTTCGTCGGGGGGCAAGAGGTGAAAAACTGTTTTTT

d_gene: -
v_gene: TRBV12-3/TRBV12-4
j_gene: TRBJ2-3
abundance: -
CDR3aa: CASTKGESTDTQYF
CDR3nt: TGTGCCAGCACCAAGGGGGAATCCACAGATACGCAGTATTTT

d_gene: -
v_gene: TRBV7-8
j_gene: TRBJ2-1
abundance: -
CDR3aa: CASSPSLSGTYNEQFF
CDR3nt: TGTGCCAGCAGCCCGAGCCTCAGCGGCACTTACAATGAGCAGTTCTTC

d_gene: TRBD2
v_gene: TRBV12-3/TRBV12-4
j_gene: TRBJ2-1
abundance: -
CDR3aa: CASRSGAERNEQFF
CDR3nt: TGTGCCAGCAGGAGCGGGGCGGAGCGCAATGAGCAGTTCTTC

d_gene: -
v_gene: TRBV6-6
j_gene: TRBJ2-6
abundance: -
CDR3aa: CASSYPKLPSGANVLTF
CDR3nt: TGTGCCAGCAGTTACCCTAAACTTCCCTCTGGGGCCAACGTCCTGACTTTC

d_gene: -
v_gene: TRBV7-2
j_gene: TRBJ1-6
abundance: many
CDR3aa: CASSWVRGNTSPLHF
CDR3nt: TGTGCCAGCAGCTGGGTTCGGGGGAATACTTCACCCCTCCACTTT